A single sample gave rise to the 19 T cell receptor beta chains below, sequenced in a study of blood T cell repertoires in COVID-19. The table came from immunoSEQ multiplex PCR; TCRdb's copy has only in-frame clones and leaves some out. The sample contains 45,000 to 50,000 clones, approximately 87% of which appear only once. Material for sequencing was peripheral blood. The receptors here all came from a human donor in a cohort sampled during active COVID-19.

This sequence joins TRBV7-2 and TRBJ1-4; D uncertain. V was trimmed by 2 bases and J by 8 bases, leaving 15 bases between them. Germline CDR1 and CDR2: SGHTA and FQGNSA. This CDR3 comprises 15 residues. CDR3 in amino acids: CASSLIRGNGEKLFF. Written as DNA, the CDR3 is TGTGCCAGCAGCTTAATCCGCGGTAATGGCGAAAAACTGTTTTTT.

This sequence joins TRBV5-3 and TRBJ1-4; 8 nucleotides agree with TRBD1. TRBV5-3 is identified as an open reading frame with a role that is uncertain. The trim removed 0 bases at V and 3 bases at J, leaving 7 bases unmatched. The CDR3 is made up of 17 amino acids. The CDR3 DNA reads as TGTGCCAGAAGCTTGGAAACACAGGGGGTAGCTAATGAAAAACTGTTTTTT. Its protein is CARSLETQGVANEKLFF.

The chain is built from TRBV6-5 and TRBJ2-7; maybe TRBD2 (7 bases). CDR1 and CDR2 (germline): MNHEY, SVGAGI. Trimming cost V 7 bases and J 3 bases, with 19 bases left between them. This CDR3 spans 15 amino acids. This CDR3 is CASIPRGGGYYEQYF. CDR3 nucleotides: TGTGCCAGCATCCCCAGGGGAGGGGGTTACTACGAGCAGTACTTC.

V usage is TRBV15 and J usage is TRBJ2-3; 13 bases are a match to TRBD2. Germline lookup yields CDR1 LNHNV and CDR2 YYDKDF (reference sequence). V shed 1 base, J shed 1 base, and the junction held 2 bases outside the gene matches. The CDR3 consists of 17 residues. CDR3 DNA sequence: TGTGCCACCAGCAGAGGAGGACTAGCGGGGGGCACAGATACGCAGTATTTT. Translating it yields CATSRGGLAGGTDTQYF.

This chain links TRBV6-2 or TRBV6-3 with TRBJ2-1; 11 nucleotides agree with TRBD2. This CDR3 has 18 amino acids. V gave up 0 bases and J gave up 5 bases; unmatched junction bases: 9. Per germline, CDR1 MNHEY and CDR2 SVGEGT. In DNA, the CDR3 is TGTGCCAGCAGTTACTCTGACTCTAGCGGGGGGTACGACAATGAGCAGTTCTTC. Translated, it gives CASSYSDSSGGYDNEQFF.

This clone was recorded once. The rearrangement uses TRBV5-4 and TRBJ1-6; 10 bases match TRBD1. This CDR3 contains 15 residues. Germline V CDR1 and CDR2: SGHNT, YYREEE (reference sequence). Trimming removed 4 bases from V and 13 bases from J; junction bases left unmatched: 11. The CDR3 is CASSVTGGVLGPLHF. The CDR3 nucleotides read TGTGCCAGCAGCGTGACAGGGGGCGTTCTAGGGCCCCTCCACTTT.

The chain couples TRBV15 to TRBJ2-5; D perhaps matches TRBD2 (6 bases). Per germline, CDR1 LNHNV and CDR2 YYDKDF (reference sequence). V lost 1 base, J lost 1 base, and 7 bases lay in between. The CDR3 runs to 14 residues. CDR3 protein: CATSRGSGQETQYF. CDR3 nucleotide sequence: TGTGCCACCAGCAGAGGTAGCGGCCAAGAGACCCAGTACTTC.

The V gene is TRBV15, the J gene TRBJ1-3; weak D call: TRBD1 (6 bases). The V and J ends lost 0 bases and 0 bases respectively, with 9 bases between them. The CDR3 runs 16 residues. Germline values: CDR1 LNHNV, CDR2 YYDKDF (reference sequence). CDR3 amino acids: CATSREQGPSGNTIYF. CDR3 sequence (DNA): TGTGCCACCAGCAGAGAACAGGGCCCCTCTGGAAACACCATATATTTT.

The genes are TRBV11-2 and TRBJ1-1; no clear D. Between the trimmed V and J ends, which lost 1 base and 1 base, there was a span of 7 bases. The CDR3 covers 14 residues. The germline V gene encodes CDR1 SGHAT and CDR2 FQNNGV. The CDR3 nucleotides read TGTGCCAGCAGCTTAGTGACATCGAACACTGAAGCTTTCTTT. Its translation is CASSLVTSNTEAFF. The variable domain in full, with the rest retrieved from reference TRBV11-2 and TRBJ1-1, is EAGVAQSPRYKIIEKRQSVAFWCNPISGHATLYWYQQILGQGPKLLIQFQNNGVVDDSQLPKDRFSAERLKGVDSTLKIQPAKLEDSAVYLCASSLVTSNTEAFFGQGTRLTVV.

This sequence joins TRBV11-2 and TRBJ2-4; possible D gene TRBD1, 6 bases. V dropped 5 bases and J dropped 5 bases, with 16 bases sitting between them. This CDR3 has 15 residues. CDR1 is SGHAT and CDR2 is FQNNGV in the germline V gene. DNA for the CDR3: TGTGCCAGCAGCAAAGCCAACAGGGCCGAAAACATTCAGTACTTC. Protein product: CASSKANRAENIQYF.

The V call is TRBV12-5, the J call TRBJ2-5; 11 bases agree with TRBD2. J was trimmed by 5 bases and V by 11 bases; bases with no gene match: 10. The CDR3 has 14 residues. Germline V gene sequence: CDR1 LGHNT, CDR2 FRNRAP. CDR3 loop: CAAIAGGPGETQYF. The CDR3 coding sequence is TGTGCTGCCATAGCGGGGGGGCCGGGGGAGACCCAGTACTTC.

The chain combines TRBV11-2 with TRBJ1-1, with D possibly being TRBD1 (5 bases). Trimming took 0 bases from V and 5 from J, leaving 19 bases between them. CDR3 length: 17 residues. Germline V gene data show CDR1 as SGHAT and CDR2 as FQNNGV. CDR3: CASSLDGWGRARTEAFF. CDR3 bases: TGTGCCAGCAGCTTAGACGGCTGGGGCAGGGCGAGGACTGAAGCTTTCTTT.

The genes are TRBV4-1 and TRBJ2-5; D is possibly TRBD1 (6 bases). Germline V gene data show CDR1 as MGHRA and CDR2 as YSYEKL. V shed 0 bases and J shed 4 bases, with 15 bases lying between them. The CDR3 totals 16 residues. In DNA, the CDR3 is TGCGCCAGCAGCCAAGAAAAGGAAGTGGGGGCAGAGACCCAGTACTTC. Translated, it gives CASSQEKEVGAETQYF.

The chain links TRBV7-3 to TRBJ2-1, with 14 bases aligning to TRBD2. Trimming cost V 5 bases and J 13 bases; bases outside gene matches: 10. The CDR3 is 15 amino acids. Germline V gives CDR1 SGHTA, CDR2 FQGTGA. The CDR3 protein is CASSASTSGGARQFF. For the CDR3, the DNA is TGTGCCAGCAGCGCGTCGACTAGCGGGGGGGCCAGACAGTTCTTC.

This rearrangement joins TRBV7-9 to TRBJ1-4; possibly TRBD1 for D (6 bases). V was trimmed by 0 bases and J by 15 bases, leaving 8 bases between them. Germline loops: CDR1 SEHNR, CDR2 FQNEAQ (reference sequence). The CDR3 is 11 amino acids. The CDR3 spells CASSLAGHMFF. The CDR3 nucleotides are TGTGCCAGCAGCTTAGCGGGACATATGTTTTTT.

This clone turned up a few times. The CDR3 region has the DNA TGTGCCAGTGATCTGGGACAGCCTTACAGGGGTCAGCCCCAGCATTTT. This codes for CASDLGQPYRGQPQHF. This chain links TRBV19 with TRBJ1-5; TRBD1 matches at 7 bases. V trimming: 8 bases; J trimming: 6 bases; junction bases outside the gene matches: 16. The CDR3 consists of 16 residues. Per the germline V gene, CDR1 is LNHDA and CDR2 is SQIVND (reference sequence). Full variable domain (missing parts from reference TRBV19 and TRBJ1-5): DGGITQSPKYLFRKEGQNVTLSCEQNLNHDAMYWYRQDPGQGLRLIYYSQIVNDFQKGDIAEGYSVSREKKESFPLTVTSAQKNPTAFYLCASDLGQPYRGQPQHFGDGTRLSIL.

The J gene is TRBJ1-1, the V gene TRBV7-2; no reliable D call. This CDR3 spans 14 amino acids. The germline V and J ends were trimmed by 1 base and 0 bases, with 6 bases remaining between them. Germline CDR1 reads SGHTA; CDR2 reads FQGNSA. CDR3 loop: CASSLGAVNTEAFF. In DNA form, the CDR3 reads TGTGCCAGCAGCTTAGGGGCCGTGAACACTGAAGCTTTCTTT.

This clone turned up a few times. CDR3: CASRRSPTGELFF. CDR3 sequence (DNA): TGCGCCAGCAGACGTAGCCCTACCGGGGAGCTGTTTTTT. The chain couples TRBV10-1 to TRBJ2-2; the D is unclear. Trimming shortened V by 6 bases and J by 5 bases, and 10 bases separated the two germline ends. The CDR3 consists of 13 residues. Germline-derived CDR1 and CDR2 are WNHNN and SYGVQD (reference sequence).

This rearrangement joins TRBV13 to TRBJ2-7, with TRBD1 matching over 7 bases. J was trimmed by 0 bases and V by 5 bases; bases with no gene match: 13. The CDR3 extends over 17 amino acids. CDR1 and CDR2 from the germline V gene are PRHDT and FYEKMQ (reference sequence). The chain's CDR3 is CASSKSAGTVSSYEQYF. The CDR3 DNA reads as TGTGCCAGCAGCAAAAGCGCCGGGACAGTGAGCTCCTACGAGCAGTACTTC.